The rows below give T cell receptor beta chains drawn from one sample of a study of T-cell reconstitution after alpha-beta-depleted transplantation in children. In TCRdb, the PCR reads were re-called with MiXCR into one record per CDR3 protein. The data hold 300,000 to 400,000 distinct CDR3 sequences, with less than 15% observed a single time. Here the sequenced sample was PBMCs, taken from the stem cell graft. The origin of the receptors is a human donor who donated a stem cell graft to a child with Fanconi anemia. Each CDR3 is given with its conserved first and last residue. D genes are given only for firm matches. Where a row states a size, it is once, few, many or the class of an expanded clone; other rows omit it.

>few|TRBV9|-|TRBJ2-2
CASSPQRGELFF
TGTGCCAGCAGCCCCCAGCGCGGGGAGCTGTTTTTT
>many|TRBV12-3/TRBV12-4|-|TRBJ2-3
CASSPMGMREYF
TGTGCCAGCAGCCCTATGGGCATGCGGGAGTATTTT
>-|TRBV5-6|-|TRBJ1-5
CASSLWVAGALGQPQHF
TGTGCCAGCAGCTTGTGGGTAGCAGGGGCCTTGGGACAGCCCCAGCATTTT
>-|TRBV12-3/TRBV12-4|-|TRBJ1-5
CASSNDRSDQPQHF
TGTGCCAGCAGTAATGACAGGTCCGATCAGCCCCAGCATTTT
>-|TRBV7-8|TRBD2|TRBJ2-2
CASRRLAGDTGELFF
TGTGCCAGCAGGAGACTAGCGGGGGACACCGGGGAGCTGTTTTTT
>many|TRBV20-1|TRBD2|TRBJ2-5
CSARVTSGGETQYF
TGCAGTGCTAGGGTAACTAGCGGGGGTGAGACCCAGTACTTC
>-|TRBV7-6|TRBD1|TRBJ2-2
CASSPRQGGYTGELFF
TGTGCCAGCAGTCCTAGACAGGGGGGATACACCGGGGAGCTGTTTTTT
>-|TRBV20-1|-|TRBJ2-1
CSASTRRDEQFF
TGCAGTGCTAGTACTAGACGGGATGAGCAGTTCTTC
>few|TRBV5-1|-|TRBJ2-2
CASSLVQSANTGELFF
TGCGCCAGCAGCTTGGTTCAGAGCGCGAACACCGGGGAGCTGTTTTTT
>many|TRBV5-1|-|TRBJ1-1
CASSPRAANTEAFF
TGCGCCAGCAGCCCCCGGGCGGCGAACACTGAAGCTTTCTTT
>-|TRBV20-1|-|TRBJ1-1
CSARVAGWDTEAFF
TGCAGTGCTAGAGTCGCAGGATGGGACACTGAAGCTTTCTTT
>few|TRBV12-3/TRBV12-4|-|TRBJ2-5
CASSLAAGSFGTQYF
TGTGCCAGCAGTTTAGCAGCGGGTAGTTTCGGGACCCAGTACTTC
>few|TRBV3-1|TRBD1|TRBJ1-6
CASRRTGENSPLHF
TGTGCCAGCAGGCGGACAGGGGAGAATTCACCCCTCCACTTT
>-|TRBV9|-|TRBJ2-7
CASSVGPDSSYEQYF
TGTGCCAGCAGCGTAGGACCCGACAGTAGCTACGAGCAGTACTTC
>many|TRBV5-1|-|TRBJ1-1
CASSLAGGGDSVAFF
TGCGCCAGCAGCTTGGCGGGGGGTGGCGACTCCGTAGCTTTCTTT
>few|TRBV5-1|TRBD2|TRBJ2-3
CASSLAAGTSGGTDTQYF
TGCGCCAGCAGCTTGGCCGCCGGGACTAGCGGGGGCACAGATACGCAGTATTTT
>few|TRBV6-2/TRBV6-3|TRBD1|TRBJ2-1
CASSSGTGGVNEQFF
TGTGCCAGCAGCTCCGGGACAGGGGGTGTGAATGAGCAGTTCTTC
>few|TRBV29-1|TRBD1|TRBJ2-7
CSVLEGAYSSYEQYF
TGCAGCGTTTTAGAGGGGGCCTACAGCTCCTACGAGCAGTACTTC
>few|TRBV20-1|TRBD1|TRBJ2-5
CSARTGGRETQYF
TGCAGTGCTAGGACAGGGGGTAGGGAGACCCAGTACTTC
>many|TRBV24-1|TRBD2|TRBJ2-1
CATSDSRLASSYNEQFF
TGTGCCACCAGTGATTCTAGACTAGCGAGTTCCTACAATGAGCAGTTCTTC
>many|TRBV6-2/TRBV6-3|-|TRBJ2-2
CASKRDNRLGELFF
TGTGCCAGCAAAAGGGACAACCGCCTAGGGGAGCTGTTTTTT
>-|TRBV5-1|TRBD2|TRBJ2-1
CASSGRLAGADEQFF
TGCGCCAGCAGCGGTAGACTAGCGGGGGCGGATGAGCAGTTCTTC
>-|TRBV11-2|-|TRBJ1-2
CASSLNGPREGYTF
TGTGCCAGCAGCTTAAATGGACCAAGGGAAGGCTACACCTTC
>few|TRBV7-9|-|TRBJ1-1
CASSLIDSEAFF
TGTGCCAGCAGCTTAATCGACAGCGAAGCTTTCTTT
>many|TRBV20-1|-|TRBJ1-4
CSAPLTEEKLFF
TGCAGTGCACCCCTGACCGAGGAAAAACTGTTTTTT
>-|TRBV12-3/TRBV12-4|-|TRBJ1-2
CASSLNFLGYTF
TGTGCCAGCAGTTTAAATTTTCTTGGCTACACCTTC
>-|TRBV12-3/TRBV12-4|TRBD1|TRBJ2-7
CASSPLTGINEQYF
TGTGCCAGCAGTCCCTTGACAGGGATAAACGAGCAGTACTTC
>once|TRBV13|TRBD2|TRBJ2-2
CASRPSAGGPFGELFF
TGTGCCAGCAGGCCCTCCGCGGGGGGGCCCTTCGGGGAGCTGTTTTTT
>many|TRBV20-1|-|TRBJ2-4
CSASVEGGTKNIQYF
TGCAGTGCCTCCGTGGAGGGGGGGACCAAAAACATTCAGTACTTC
>few|TRBV6-5|TRBD2|TRBJ2-4
CASRTAAGVSKNIQYF
TGTGCCAGCAGAACCGCCGCGGGGGTGTCCAAAAACATTCAGTACTTC
>-|TRBV18|TRBD2|TRBJ2-7
CASSPPGLAGYEQYF
TGTGCCAGCTCACCACCCGGACTAGCGGGATACGAGCAGTACTTC
>-|TRBV18|-|TRBJ2-7
CASSPIPQGGEQYF
TGTGCCAGCTCACCAATCCCACAGGGAGGCGAGCAGTACTTC
>many|TRBV4-2|-|TRBJ1-5
CASSQDFNQPQHF
TGTGCCAGCAGCCAAGATTTCAATCAGCCCCAGCATTTT
>few|TRBV6-2/TRBV6-3|TRBD1|TRBJ2-2
CASSFLTGAGTGELFF
TGTGCCAGCAGTTTCCTGACAGGGGCGGGAACCGGGGAGCTGTTTTTT
>-|TRBV6-2/TRBV6-3|-|TRBJ2-1
CASSRPGLLSVF
TGTGCCAGCAGCCGACCGGGACTCCTGTCGGTCTTC
>many|TRBV27|-|TRBJ2-2
CASSWGLGTGELFF
TGTGCCAGCAGTTGGGGGTTAGGCACCGGGGAGCTGTTTTTT
>-|TRBV5-1|-|TRBJ2-3
CASSLVPADTQYF
TGCGCCAGCAGCTTAGTTCCAGCAGATACGCAGTATTTT
>-|TRBV6-1|-|TRBJ1-2
CASKGQTGYGYTF
TGTGCCAGCAAGGGTCAGACAGGCTATGGCTACACCTTC
>many|TRBV12-3/TRBV12-4|-|TRBJ1-1
CASSFGMTNTEAFF
TGTGCCAGCAGTTTCGGGATGACGAACACTGAAGCTTTCTTT
>many|TRBV29-1|-|TRBJ2-1
CSAISPFNNEQFF
TGCAGCGCCATTAGCCCATTTAACAATGAGCAGTTCTTC
>-|TRBV30|TRBD1|TRBJ2-1
CAWSMDRVTYNEQFF
TGTGCCTGGAGTATGGACAGGGTTACCTACAATGAGCAGTTCTTC
>few|TRBV4-3|-|TRBJ2-3
CASSQALGPTQYF
TGCGCCAGCAGCCAAGCTTTGGGTCCTACGCAGTATTTT
>few|TRBV10-2|TRBD1|TRBJ2-1
CASSRRPTGTAYNEQFF
TGCGCCAGCAGTCGGCGGCCGACCGGGACAGCCTACAATGAGCAGTTCTTC
>-|TRBV13|TRBD2|TRBJ2-1
CASSTAGGGSYNEQFF
TGTGCCAGCAGCACCGCGGGCGGGGGGTCCTACAATGAGCAGTTCTTC
>-|TRBV6-6|-|TRBJ2-2
CASSSRVGELFF
TGTGCCAGCAGTTCAAGGGTCGGGGAGCTGTTTTTT
>-|TRBV20-1|-|TRBJ2-3
CSASSLGLSTDTQYF
TGCAGTGCTAGCTCATTAGGGCTTAGCACAGATACGCAGTATTTT
>-|TRBV10-2|-|TRBJ2-3
CASRPLSSTDTQYF
TGCGCCAGCAGACCTTTATCTAGCACAGATACGCAGTATTTT
>few|TRBV19|-|TRBJ1-4
CASSPQTAYNEKLFF
TGTGCCAGTAGTCCTCAGACAGCATATAATGAAAAACTGTTTTTT
>many|TRBV3-1|-|TRBJ2-5
CASSQIRLVETQYF
TGTGCCAGCAGCCAAATCCGTCTAGTCGAGACCCAGTACTTC
>-|TRBV20-1|-|TRBJ2-2
CCARDSQGYTGELFF
TGCTGTGCTAGAGATTCTCAGGGTTACACCGGGGAGCTGTTTTTT
>many|TRBV4-3|-|TRBJ2-7
CASSQLAGSGIYEQYF
TGCGCCAGCAGCCAACTAGCCGGTTCGGGAATCTACGAGCAGTACTTC
>-|TRBV7-8|-|TRBJ1-3
CASSLTRSGNTIYF
TGTGCCAGCAGCTTAACGAGGTCTGGAAACACCATATATTTT
>-|TRBV3-1|-|TRBJ2-2
CASSQDLARTPGSCFF
-